Detailed here is one T cell receptor (beta chain). Its antigen is unidentified. These data belong to a study of shared clonotypes between healthy human individuals. Study results and limitations: A reduction in generation probabilities was seen for non-shared clonotypes relative to those shared by all four donors.

The V gene's germline CDR1 is SGHNT and CDR2 YENEEA. Deletions cut 5 bases from V and 0 bases from J, with 11 bases between. CDR3 length: 14 residues. CD8 cells classed as naive were CD45RO-negative and positively selected for CCR7, excluding terminally differentiated effector memory CD45RA+ cells. Profiling relied on immunoSEQ multiplex PCR, and the TCRdb table lists in-frame clones only, not all of them. The sample records about 2.1 million clones, just under 95% being singletons. The genes are TRBV11-3 and TRBJ2-7; D perhaps matches TRBD2 (6 bases). This sequence originates from a man between 18 and 29 years old in good health. Some clones in this sample may be carry-over from other donors' samples. Sequencing was performed on naive CD8+ T cells from PBMCs. This CDR3 is CASSNTGSSYEQYF. CDR3 coding DNA: TGTGCCAGCAGCAACACCGGGAGCTCCTACGAGCAGTACTTC. The entire variable domain, with the rest obtained from reference TRBV11-3 and TRBJ2-7, is as follows: EAGVVQSPRYKIIEKKQPVAFWCNPISGHNTLYWYLQNLGQGPELLIRYENEEAVDDSQLPKDRFSAERLKGVDSTLKIQPAELGDSAVYLCASSNTGSSYEQYFGPGTRLTVT.